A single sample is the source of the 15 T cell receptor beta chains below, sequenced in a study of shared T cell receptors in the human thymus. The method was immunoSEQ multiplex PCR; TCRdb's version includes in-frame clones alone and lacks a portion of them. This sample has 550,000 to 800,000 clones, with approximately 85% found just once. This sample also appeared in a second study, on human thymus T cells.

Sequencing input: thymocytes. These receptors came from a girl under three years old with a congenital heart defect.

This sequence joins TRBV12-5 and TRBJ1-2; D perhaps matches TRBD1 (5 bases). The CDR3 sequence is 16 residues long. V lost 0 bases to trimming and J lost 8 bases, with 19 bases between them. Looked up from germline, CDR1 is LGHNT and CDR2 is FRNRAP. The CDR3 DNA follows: TGTGCTAGTGGTTTGGTGATCCGGCAGGGTTTTTGCGGCTACACCTTC. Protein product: CASGLVIRQGFCGYTF. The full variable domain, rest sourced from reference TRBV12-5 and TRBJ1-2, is DARVTQTPRHKVTEMGQEVTMRCQPILGHNTVFWYRQTMMQGLELLAYFRNRAPLDDSGMPKDRFSAEMPDATLATLKIQPSEPRDSAVYFCASGLVIRQGFCGYTFGSGTRLTVV.

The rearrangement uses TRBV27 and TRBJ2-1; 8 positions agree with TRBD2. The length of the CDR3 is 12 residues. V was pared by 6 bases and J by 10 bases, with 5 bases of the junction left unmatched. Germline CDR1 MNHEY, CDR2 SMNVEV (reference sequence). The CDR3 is CASRRPSGEQFF. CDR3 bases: TGTGCCAGCAGGCGCCCTAGCGGGGAGCAGTTCTTC.

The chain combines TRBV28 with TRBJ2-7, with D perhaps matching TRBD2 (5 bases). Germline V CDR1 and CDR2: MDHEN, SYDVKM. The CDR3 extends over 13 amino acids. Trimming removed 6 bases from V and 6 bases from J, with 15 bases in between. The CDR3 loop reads CASSPPGEREQYF. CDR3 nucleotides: TGTGCCAGCAGCCCCCCCGGGGAACGCGAGCAGTACTTC.

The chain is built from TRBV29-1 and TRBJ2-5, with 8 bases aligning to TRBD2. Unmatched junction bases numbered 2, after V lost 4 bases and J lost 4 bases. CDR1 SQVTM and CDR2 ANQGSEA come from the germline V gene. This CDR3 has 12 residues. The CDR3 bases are TGCAGCGTTGTAAGCGGGGGAGAGACCCAGTACTTC. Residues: CSVVSGGETQYF.

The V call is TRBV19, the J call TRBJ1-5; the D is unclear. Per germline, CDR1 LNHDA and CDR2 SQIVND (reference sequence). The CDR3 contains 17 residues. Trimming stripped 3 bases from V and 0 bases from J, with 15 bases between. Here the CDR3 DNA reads TGTGCCAGTAGTATCTTGTTGTCTAGTTATAGCAATCAGCCCCAGCATTTT. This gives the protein CASSILLSSYSNQPQHF.

CDR3: CASSCEQGGNYEQYF. CDR3 nucleotide sequence: TGTGCCAGCAGTTGTGAACAGGGCGGAAACTACGAGCAGTACTTC. The chain recombines TRBV6-1 with TRBJ2-7; D possibly corresponds to TRBD1 (6 bases). V shed 5 bases and J shed 3 bases, with 17 bases lying between them. The germline V gene has CDR1 MNHNS and CDR2 SASEGT. This CDR3 region has 15 residues.

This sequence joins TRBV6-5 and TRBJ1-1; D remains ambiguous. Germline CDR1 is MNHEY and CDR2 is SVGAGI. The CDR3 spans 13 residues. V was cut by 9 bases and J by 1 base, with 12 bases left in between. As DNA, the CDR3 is TGTGCCAGTTACCGGGTTTCGAACACTGAAGCTTTCTTT. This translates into CASYRVSNTEAFF.

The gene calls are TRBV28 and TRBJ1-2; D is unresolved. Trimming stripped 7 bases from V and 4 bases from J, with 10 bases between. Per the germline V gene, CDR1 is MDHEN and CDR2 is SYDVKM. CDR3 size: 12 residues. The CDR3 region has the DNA TGTGCCAGCACAGAGGGTAGCTATGGCTACACCTTC. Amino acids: CASTEGSYGYTF.

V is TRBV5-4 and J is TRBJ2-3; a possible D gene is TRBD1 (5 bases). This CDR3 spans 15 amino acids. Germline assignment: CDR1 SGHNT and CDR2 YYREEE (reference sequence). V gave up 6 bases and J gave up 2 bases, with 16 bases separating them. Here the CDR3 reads CASNTAGKSTDTQYF. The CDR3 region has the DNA TGTGCCAGCAATACAGCAGGGAAATCCACAGATACGCAGTATTTT.

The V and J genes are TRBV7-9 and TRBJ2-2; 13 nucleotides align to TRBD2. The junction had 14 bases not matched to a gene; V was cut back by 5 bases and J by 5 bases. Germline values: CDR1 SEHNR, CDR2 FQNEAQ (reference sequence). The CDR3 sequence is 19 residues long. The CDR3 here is CASSPGLAGESGRTGELFF. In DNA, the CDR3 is TGTGCCAGCAGCCCTGGACTAGCGGGGGAGTCGGGGCGAACCGGGGAGCTGTTTTTT.

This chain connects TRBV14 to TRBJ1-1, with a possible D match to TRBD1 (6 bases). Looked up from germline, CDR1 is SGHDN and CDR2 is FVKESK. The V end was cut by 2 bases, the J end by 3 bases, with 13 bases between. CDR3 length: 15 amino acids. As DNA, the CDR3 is TGTGCCAGCAGCCAAAAGGGACAAGACTACACTGAAGCTTTCTTT. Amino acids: CASSQKGQDYTEAFF.

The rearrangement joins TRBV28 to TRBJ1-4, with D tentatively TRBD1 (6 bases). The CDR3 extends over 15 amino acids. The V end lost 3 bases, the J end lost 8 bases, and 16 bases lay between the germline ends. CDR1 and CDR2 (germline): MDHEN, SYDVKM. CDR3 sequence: CASSFIQGLGEKLFF. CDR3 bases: TGTGCCAGCAGTTTTATCCAGGGGCTAGGGGAAAAACTGTTTTTT.

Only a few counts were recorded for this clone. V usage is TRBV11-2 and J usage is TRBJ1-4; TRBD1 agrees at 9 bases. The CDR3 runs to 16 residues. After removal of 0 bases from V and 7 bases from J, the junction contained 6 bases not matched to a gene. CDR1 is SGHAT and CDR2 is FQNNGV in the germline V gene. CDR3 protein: CASSLDGDRVGEKLFF. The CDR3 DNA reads TGTGCCAGCAGCTTAGATGGGGACAGGGTTGGTGAAAAACTGTTTTTT.

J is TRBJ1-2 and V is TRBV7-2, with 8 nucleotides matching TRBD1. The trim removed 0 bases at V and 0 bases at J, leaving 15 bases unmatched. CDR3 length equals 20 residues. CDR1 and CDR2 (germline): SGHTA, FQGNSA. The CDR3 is CASSLAGVGDRRPSNYGYTF. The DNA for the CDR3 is TGTGCCAGCAGCTTAGCGGGGGTTGGGGACAGGCGCCCGTCTAACTATGGCTACACCTTC.

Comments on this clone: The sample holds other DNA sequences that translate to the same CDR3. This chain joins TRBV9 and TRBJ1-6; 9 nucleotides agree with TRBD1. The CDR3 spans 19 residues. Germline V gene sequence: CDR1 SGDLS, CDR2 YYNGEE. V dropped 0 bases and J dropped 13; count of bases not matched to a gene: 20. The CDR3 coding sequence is TGTGCCAGCAGCGTAGGGGTTGGGACAGGGCCTGGCGTATGTGAGCCCCTCCACTTT. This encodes CASSVGVGTGPGVCEPLHF.